The entry below describes one T cell receptor (beta chain). Its antigen is as yet unknown. Second-dose intervals of approximately 4 or approximately 12 weeks were pooled. This entry is derived from a study of T cell responses to AZD1222 COVID-19 vaccine. Sequenced by immunoSEQ multiplex PCR; TCRdb stores in-frame clones only, minus some. The top ten clones hold almost 4.5% of a sample with approximately 120,000 clones, more than 80% of them seen once. Overall study findings and caveats: Clonal diversity may have been underestimated in mostly white British donors. The reported proportion of spike-specific TCRs targeting unmutated variant regions was nearly half. No day 14 peak samples; only post-peak repertoires were characterized.

The receptor was derived from an adult who received the AZD1222 COVID-19 vaccine. Sequencing was performed on peripheral blood, taken 28 days after the second AZD1222 dose.

DNA of the CDR3: TGCGCCAGCACCGGTGGGGGCGGAAATTCACCCCTCCACTTT. Protein sequence: CASTGGGGNSPLHF. The chain employs TRBV5-1 and TRBJ1-6, with D possibly TRBD1 on 6 matching bases. The germline V and J ends were trimmed by 6 bases and 7 bases, with 14 bases remaining between them. The germline V gene encodes CDR1 SGHRS and CDR2 YFSETQ. CDR3 length: 14 residues.